The T cell receptor (beta chain) under discussion was sequenced for a study of blood T cell repertoires in COVID-19. Turning to the study itself: There were acute and convalescent COVID-19 samples, and they came from the United States, Italy and Spain.

The protocol was immunoSEQ multiplex PCR, while the TCRdb copy is restricted to in-frame clones and leaves out a portion. This sample yields 110,000 to 150,000 clones, of which more than 60% are seen a single time; roughly 2% belongs to the top ten. From germline, CDR1 is SGHVS and CDR2 FQNEAQ. The CDR3 runs to 15 residues. The trim removed 5 bases at V and 16 bases at J, leaving 19 bases unmatched. This chain joins TRBV7-8 and TRBJ2-1; TRBD2 matches at 8 bases. The origin of this receptor is a woman aged 60-75 years with acute or convalescent COVID-19. Sequencing was done on a sample of peripheral blood. The CDR3 DNA sequence: TGTGCCAGCAGCCCTTCCCGGGTTAGCGGGACGGGGGCATTCTTC. Its translation is CASSPSRVSGTGAFF.